These T cell receptor beta chains were read from a single sample in a study of blood T cell repertoires in COVID-19. TCRdb's table, derived via immunoSEQ multiplex PCR, lists solely in-frame clones and lacks some. Here the sample spans hundreds of thousands of clones, roughly 80% being singletons. Sequenced: peripheral blood. These receptors were taken from a woman aged 80 or over with acute or convalescent COVID-19. CDR3s leave out the opening cysteine and the closing phenylalanine or tryptophan. A D gene is named only where the DNA matches it firmly.

CDR3 protein,V gene,CDR3 length,D gene,J gene
ASSPQQGNQETQY,TRBV18,13,-,TRBJ2-5
ASSLDRVGNTIY,TRBV5-6,12,-,TRBJ1-3
ASRGQGKYEQY,TRBV6-5,11,TRBD1,TRBJ2-7
ASSLSGGRPYNEQF,TRBV5-1,14,TRBD2,TRBJ2-1
ATSRDRAGWGYT,TRBV15,12,-,TRBJ1-2
ASSQEWAGSSGANVLT,TRBV4-1,16,-,TRBJ2-6
ASSESEGASYEQY,TRBV10-1,13,-,TRBJ2-7
ASSYLDRWDQPQH,TRBV25-1,13,TRBD1,TRBJ1-5
ASSLAGQTNTGELF,TRBV5-1,14,-,TRBJ2-2
ASSPTGSSYNSPLH,TRBV5-1,14,TRBD1,TRBJ1-6
ASSLKGHPEKLF,TRBV7-2,12,-,TRBJ1-4
ASSYGTGFATEQF,TRBV6-4,13,TRBD1,TRBJ2-1
ASGGQSSGNTIY,TRBV2,12,TRBD1,TRBJ1-3
SVGDTPGEKLF,TRBV29-1,11,-,TRBJ1-4
ASSPGPGDYGYT,TRBV18,12,-,TRBJ1-2